This T cell receptor beta chain appears in the sequencing data of a study of neoadjuvant anti-PD-1 for oral cavity cancer (TCRdb year 2021). Looking at the study overall: Before undergoing curative-intent surgical resection, most patients got three to four biweekly nivolumab doses at 3 mg/kg. Under RECIST 1.1, a patient counted as a responder if showing complete response, partial response or stable disease, and as a non-responder if showing progression. Patients without progression received a fourth nivolumab dose around day 43 and underwent definitive surgical resection on days 50-56. The parent correlative cohort included about a dozen patients, with an approximately 30% response rate.

Overall study results and their limits: Higher pretreatment blood TCRbeta clonality and lower post-treatment tumor TCRbeta clonality were correlated with higher pretreatment blood Treg/Th17 ratios. After neoadjuvant nivolumab, T cell clonality (Gini index) in PBMCs was significantly higher in non-responders than in responders. TCR analyses included only three patients per response group, and the authors called for larger cohorts for validation.

The sample's time point label, decoded: before neoadjuvant nivolumab. The patients had newly diagnosed stage II-IVA oral cavity squamous cell carcinoma and had not received any prior systemic or radiation treatment. The cohort was composed of patients with HPV-negative, locally advanced oral cavity squamous cell carcinoma. Peripheral blood mononuclear cells were analyzed directly, without maintenance or expansion in culture. The samples were drawn from a longitudinal correlative study tied to a single-arm phase II trial testing neoadjuvant nivolumab in oral cavity squamous cell carcinoma. Subject-matched pre- and post-treatment PBMCs and tumors from three responders and three non-responders underwent genomic DNA-based TCRbeta sequencing. Peripheral blood mononuclear cells were drawn once before nivolumab treatment and a second time after treatment, when surgery took place. The Maxwell RSC DNA from Cells kit was used to isolate genomic DNA from PBMCs.

Regarding this clone: Its antigen is still unknown. Base qualities are missing; no much larger clone stands one base away.

For deep sequencing of PBMC libraries, mostly 400 to 550 ng of input genomic DNA was used, and six replicates were run per sample. Following the manufacturer's instructions, the team built TCRbeta libraries using the immunoSEQ hsTCRbeta kit. The finished libraries were brought together in one pool at 3 nM, which was then read using an Illumina NovaSeq 6000 S4 flow cell. From the authors' description of their analysis: The immunoSEQ Analyzer was used for raw data preprocessing and quality control. The analysis was limited to productive rearrangements, and each clonotype was defined by a unique CDR3 amino acid sequence. Repertoire clonality was estimated as the Gini-Simpson index, which was computed with the R package tcR. Student's t test was used to compare Gini indices, while Pearson correlation assessed associations with tumor size change. TCRdb limited this immuneACCESS table to in-frame rearrangements with V and J called. A share of clones is missing; checked studies link under half to unresolved V genes, and the rest is unexplained. V, J and clone size are taken as reported in that table, and D and trimming were inferred from the DNA itself. The sample includes around 13,000 clones, with approximately 70% observed a single time. Approximately 2% of the sample is taken by the ten largest.

The TCR was taken from a person aged 35-80 years with oral cavity squamous cell carcinoma. This specimen consisted of PBMCs, obtained before nivolumab (anti-PD-1) treatment.

The CDR3 here reads CASSFLGRFQETQYF. DNA sequence: TGTGCCAGCAGCTTCCTAGGGCGCTTTCAAGAGACCCAGTACTTC. In this chain, TRBV7-9 is recombined with TRBJ2-5; the D gene cannot be named for sure. The CDR3 numbers 15 residues from cysteine through phenylalanine. Only the CDR3 part of the read is kept: 45 bases, read in frame from the first base. The V end loses 3 bases and the J end loses 2 bases, and a stretch of 13 bases separates them. CDR1 SEHNR and CDR2 FQNEAQ were looked up in the germline V gene (reference sequence).